A single sample is the source of the 5 T cell receptor beta chains below, sequenced in a study of PD-L1 blockade in urothelial cancer. Generated by immunoSEQ multiplex PCR, the TCRdb table keeps only in-frame clones and is missing some. The sample shows about 120,000 clones, approximately 90% of them seen only once. Time point specified: peripheral blood 6 weeks after treatment start. The sample was PBMCs, taken around atezolizumab (anti-PD-L1) treatment. These receptors all come from a man aged 55 to 70 with urothelial cancer.

The rearrangement joins TRBV4-2 to TRBJ1-4; unclear D gene. Trimming left V 4 bases short and J 0 bases short, with 15 bases between. Germline V gene lookup returns CDR1 LGHNA and CDR2 YNFKEQ. This CDR3 region has 17 residues. CDR3 amino acids: CASSLLSGFATNEKLFF. The CDR3 nucleotides read TGTGCCAGCAGCCTGTTGTCGGGGTTTGCAACTAATGAAAAACTGTTTTTT.

This clone was detected a few times. This chain joins TRBV10-3 and TRBJ1-1; D uncertain. Germline V gene lookup returns CDR1 ENHRY and CDR2 SYGVKD. V was cut by 3 bases and J by 1 base, with 6 bases left in between. This CDR3 has 13 residues. The DNA for the CDR3 is TGTGCCATCAGTGACTTGTCGAACACTGAAGCTTTCTTT. The encoded protein is CAISDLSNTEAFF.

The chain uses TRBV5-1 and TRBJ2-7; 7 bases fit TRBD2. Germline trimming cut 0 bases from V and 4 bases from J; bases unmatched to any gene: 4. Germline V lookup: CDR1 SGHRS, CDR2 YFSETQ. The CDR3 sequence is 14 residues long. The CDR3 DNA follows: TGCGCCAGCAGCTTGGCTAGCGGTGAATACGAGCAGTACTTC. It encodes CASSLASGEYEQYF.

This chain joins TRBV5-6 and TRBJ1-6; TRBD1 is a possible D gene (6 bases). Germline assignment: CDR1 SGHDT and CDR2 YYEEEE. With 8 bases removed from V and 4 bases from J, the gap between germline ends came to 10 bases. This CDR3 region has 13 residues. CDR3 in DNA: TGTGCCAGTTCCAGGGGTTATAATTCACCCCTCCACTTT. Its protein is CASSRGYNSPLHF. The full variable domain, completed using reference TRBV5-6 and TRBJ1-6, is DAGVTQSPTHLIKTRGQQVTLRCSPKSGHDTVSWYQQALGQGPQFIFQYYEEEERQRGNFPDRFSGHQFPNYSSELNVNALLLGDSALYLCASSRGYNSPLHFGNGTRLTVT.

This chain connects TRBV7-2 to TRBJ1-1; 8 bases fit TRBD1. The germline V gene encodes CDR1 SGHTA and CDR2 FQGNSA. The CDR3 runs to 16 residues. V lost 4 bases to trimming and J lost 4 bases; unmatched junction nucleotides: 11. The DNA for the CDR3 is TGTGCCAGCAGCTCCTGGACAGGGAAGGGTTTCACTGAAGCTTTCTTT. Residues: CASSSWTGKGFTEAFF.